The next 20 T cell receptor beta chains were all read from a single sample in a study of blood T cell repertoires in COVID-19 (dated by TCRdb to the early 2020s). The method behind the library was the immunoSEQ multiplex PCR assay. TCRdb obtained this table from immuneACCESS and retained in-frame rearrangements with V and J assigned. These tables miss some clones; where compared with another copy, unresolved V genes account for less than half of the shortfall, and the remainder is unexplained. The sample table records 150,000 to 200,000 clones; more than 65% of these occur just once. The ten biggest clones cover less than 20% of the sample. Sequenced sample: PBMCs or T cells enriched from blood (not recorded which). The receptor set was obtained from a woman between 45 and 60 years old with acute COVID-19.

This clone was detected a few times. The V call is TRBV7-2, the J call TRBJ2-5; 9 nucleotides agree with TRBD2. This CDR3 contains 17 residues. CDR1 SGHTA and CDR2 FQGNSA come from the germline V gene. The junction had 12 bases not matched to a gene; V was cut back by 6 bases and J by 1 base. CDR3 nucleotide sequence: TGTGCCAGCAGTCAAGGGGGCCTAGCGGGGCTCCAAGAGACCCAGTACTTC. This encodes CASSQGGLAGLQETQYF.

The rearrangement uses TRBV6-6 and TRBJ1-5; tentative D call: TRBD1 (5 bases). The CDR3 contains 18 residues. The ends were cut back, 5 bases at V and 0 bases at J, with 20 bases in the middle. Per the germline V gene, CDR1 is MNHNY and CDR2 is SVGAGI (reference sequence). Here the CDR3 reads CASSPLGSQGYSNQPQHF. The CDR3 nucleotides are TGTGCCAGCAGTCCCTTAGGGTCCCAGGGCTATAGCAATCAGCCCCAGCATTTT.

This clone has a handful of counts. This sequence joins TRBV4-2 and TRBJ1-1; D perhaps matches TRBD1 (5 bases). V was trimmed by 4 bases and J by 4 bases, leaving 16 bases between them. Germline loops: CDR1 LGHNA, CDR2 YNFKEQ. The CDR3 length is 15 residues. CDR3 sequence reads: CASSLTWEGSTEAFF. The CDR3 DNA follows: TGTGCCAGCAGCCTAACTTGGGAGGGGTCCACTGAAGCTTTCTTT.

J is TRBJ1-1 and V is TRBV19; 7 bases align to TRBD1. The CDR3 covers 13 residues. After removal of 1 base from V and 8 bases from J, the junction contained 4 bases not matched to a gene. Germline CDR1 LNHDA, CDR2 SQIVND (reference sequence). The CDR3 region is CASSIGGQREAFF. In nucleotides, the CDR3 is TGTGCCAGTAGTATAGGGGGACAGCGGGAAGCTTTCTTT. Complete variable domain (other parts from reference TRBV19 and TRBJ1-1): DGGITQSPKYLFRKEGQNVTLSCEQNLNHDAMYWYRQDPGQGLRLIYYSQIVNDFQKGDIAEGYSVSREKKESFPLTVTSAQKNPTAFYLCASSIGGQREAFFGQGTRLTVV.

CDR3 sequence: CASSSVAGGRTDTQYF. The CDR3 coding sequence is TGTGCCAGCAGCTCCGTTGCGGGGGGACGCACAGATACGCAGTATTTT. The gene calls are TRBV7-2 and TRBJ2-3, with 8 bases matching TRBD2. J was trimmed by 1 base and V by 4 bases; bases with no gene match: 7. The CDR3 has 16 residues. Germline CDR1 reads SGHTA; CDR2 reads FQGNSA.

This chain uses TRBV7-2 with TRBJ2-5; tentative D call: TRBD1 (5 bases). Germline values: CDR1 SGHTA, CDR2 FQGNSA. The ends were cut back, 1 base at V and 2 bases at J, with 11 bases in the middle. The CDR3 spans 15 residues. CDR3 in amino acids: CASSLEGLFQETQYF. In nucleotides, the CDR3 is TGTGCCAGCAGCTTAGAGGGGCTCTTTCAAGAGACCCAGTACTTC.

V is TRBV7-2 and J is TRBJ1-5, with D perhaps matching TRBD1 (6 bases). This CDR3 contains 14 residues. The V end was cut by 2 bases, the J end by 1 base, with 6 bases between. Per the germline V gene, CDR1 is SGHTA and CDR2 is FQGNSA. This CDR3 reads CASSLQGSNQPQHF. The CDR3 DNA reads TGTGCCAGCAGCTTACAGGGGAGCAATCAGCCCCAGCATTTT.

The chain links TRBV7-6 to TRBJ2-5; TRBD1 is a possible D gene (6 bases). The CDR3 is 12 amino acids. The V gene's germline CDR1 is SGHVS and CDR2 FNYEAQ. The ends were cut back, 8 bases at V and 4 bases at J, with 11 bases in the middle. CDR3: CASPGAGETQYF. The DNA of the CDR3 is TGTGCCAGCCCAGGGGCGGGAGAGACCCAGTACTTC.

This clone is a singleton in its sample. CDR3 residues: CASSAAGGDVYEQYV. For the CDR3, the DNA is TGTGCCAGCAGTGCCGCGGGGGGGGACGTCTACGAGCAGTACGTC. This chain links TRBV5-4 with TRBJ2-7, with 9 bases that match TRBD2. Per the germline V gene, CDR1 is SGHNT and CDR2 is YYREEE (reference sequence). Trimming took 5 bases from V and 3 from J; bases not matched to a gene: 9. The CDR3 consists of 15 residues.

The chain joins TRBV7-2 to TRBJ2-2; D is unresolved. This CDR3 has 16 residues. Looked up from germline, CDR1 is SGHTA and CDR2 is FQGNSA. Trimming removed 4 bases at V and 6 bases at J, with 18 bases between. The DNA for the CDR3 is TGTGCCAGCAGCTCCTCCAGTTTACTAAGCGCCGGGGAGCTGTTTTTT. Its translation is CASSSSSLLSAGELFF.

The chain employs TRBV27 and TRBJ1-1, with 7 bases that match TRBD1. With V trimmed by 10 bases and J by 3 bases, 11 bases remained unmatched. CDR1 is MNHEY and CDR2 is SMNVEV in the germline V gene (reference sequence). There are 14 residues in the CDR3. This CDR3 is CANHRGRGDTEAFF. The CDR3 DNA reads TGTGCCAATCATAGGGGGCGCGGTGACACTGAAGCTTTCTTT.

CDR3 in amino acids: CASSLVSRRGGGEQFF. In DNA form, the CDR3 reads TGCGCCAGCAGCCTAGTATCGCGGCGGGGGGGTGGTGAGCAGTTCTTC. V gene TRBV5-1 combines with J gene TRBJ2-1, with 9 nucleotides matching TRBD2. The V and J ends lost 4 bases and 9 bases, in that order; junction bases with no gene match: 14. The CDR3 runs to 16 residues. CDR1 and CDR2 (germline): SGHRS, YFSETQ.

This clone came up a few times. J is TRBJ1-5 and V is TRBV10-1; D is possibly TRBD1 (6 bases). This CDR3 contains 14 residues. CDR1 and CDR2 from the germline V gene are WNHNN and SYGVQD (reference sequence). V was cut by 2 bases and J by 5 bases, with 10 bases left in between. The DNA for the CDR3 is TGCGCCAGCAGTGAGACAGGGAACGATCAGCCCCAGCATTTT. Its protein is CASSETGNDQPQHF.

The chain uses TRBV5-1 and TRBJ2-2; 8 nucleotides match TRBD2. The CDR3 spans 17 residues. Germline V lookup: CDR1 SGHRS, CDR2 YFSETQ. V shed 4 bases and J 4 bases; nucleotides not matched to a gene: 12. This chain's CDR3 is CASSPRGLGDSTGELFF. CDR3 coding DNA: TGCGCCAGCAGCCCGAGGGGACTAGGGGATAGCACCGGGGAGCTGTTTTTT.

The chain employs TRBV11-2 and TRBJ1-6; D remains unclear. Deletions cut 2 bases from V and 0 bases from J, with 5 bases between. The CDR3 extends over 15 amino acids. The V gene's germline CDR1 is SGHAT and CDR2 FQNNGV. The CDR3, as DNA: TGTGCCAGCAGCTTAACAGACTCCTATAATTCACCCCTCCACTTT. Translating it yields CASSLTDSYNSPLHF.

In its sample, this clone was seen once. The V and J genes are TRBV24-1 and TRBJ2-2; D remains ambiguous. V lost 3 bases to trimming and J lost 1 base, with 11 bases between them. Germline lookup yields CDR1 KGHDR and CDR2 SFDVKD. The CDR3 contains 16 residues. In DNA, the CDR3 is TGTGCCACCAGTGATCAGCCTAGATTGAACACCGGGGAGCTGTTTTTT. Its protein is CATSDQPRLNTGELFF.

V usage is TRBV4-3 and J usage is TRBJ1-5; D is ambiguous. The CDR3 totals 14 residues. The V and J ends lost 0 bases and 5 bases respectively, with 8 bases between them. CDR1 LGHNA and CDR2 YSLEER come from the germline V gene. The CDR3, as DNA: TGCGCCAGCAGCCAAGAGTTTCGGGATCAGCCCCAGCATTTT. It yields the protein CASSQEFRDQPQHF.

The chain is built from TRBV20-1 and TRBJ2-1, with D tentatively TRBD1 (6 bases). This CDR3 is built from 13 residues. CDR1 DFQATT and CDR2 SNEGSKA come from the germline V gene (reference sequence). The V end was cut by 3 bases, the J end by 8 bases, with 14 bases between. DNA of the CDR3: TGCAGTGCTAGTGGCAGGGGAAGTGATGAGCAGTTCTTC. Encoded protein: CSASGRGSDEQFF.

J is TRBJ1-5 and V is TRBV10-2; D is uncertain. CDR1 is WSHSY, CDR2 SAAADI, per germline. The CDR3 is made up of 15 amino acids. Trimming left V 5 bases short and J 0 bases short, with 11 bases between. CDR3 in amino acids: CASSRSEYSNQPQHF. CDR3 DNA sequence: TGCGCCAGCAGTAGGAGTGAATATAGCAATCAGCCCCAGCATTTT.

This chain joins TRBV28 and TRBJ2-7; possibly TRBD2 for D (6 bases). V was cut by 7 bases and J by 2 bases, with 12 bases left in between. CDR1 and CDR2 (germline): MDHEN, SYDVKM. The CDR3 totals 13 residues. The CDR3 region has the DNA TGTGCCAGCAAAATGGGGGGAACCTACGAGCAGTACGTC. Translated: CASKMGGTYEQYV.